The 6 T cell receptor beta chains presented below share a single source sample, sequenced in a study of blood T cell repertoires in COVID-19. Measured with immunoSEQ multiplex PCR; TCRdb has only the in-frame clones, and not every one. This table has 200,000 to 300,000 clones, 84% appearing once. The sequenced sample consisted of peripheral blood. These receptors all come from a man aged 50 to 59 with acute or convalescent COVID-19.

This CDR3 reads CASSLVSGEQETQYF. For the CDR3, the DNA is TGTGCCAGCAGCTTAGTTTCAGGGGAACAAGAGACCCAGTACTTC. This chain joins TRBV13 and TRBJ2-5, with a possible D match to TRBD1 (6 bases). Germline-derived CDR1 and CDR2 are PRHDT and FYEKMQ (reference sequence). With 1 base removed from V and 2 bases from J, the gap between germline ends came to 11 bases. The CDR3 loop spans 15 amino acids. The whole variable domain, filled in from reference TRBV13 and TRBJ2-5, reads AAGVIQSPRHLIKEKRETATLKCYPIPRHDTVYWYQQGPGQDPQFLISFYEKMQSDKGSIPDRFSAQQFSDYHSELNMSSLELGDSALYFCASSLVSGEQETQYFGPGTRLLVL.

The genes are TRBV5-1 and TRBJ1-1; D perhaps matches TRBD1 (5 bases). CDR3 length: 13 residues. Germline CDR1 SGHRS, CDR2 YFSETQ. V lost 3 bases to trimming and J lost 5 bases, with 11 bases between them. The CDR3 sequence is CASSWGGATEAFF. The CDR3 nucleotides are TGCGCCAGCAGCTGGGGGGGAGCAACTGAAGCTTTCTTT. Looking up the rest from reference TRBV5-1 and TRBJ1-1 gives the full variable domain: KAGVTQTPRYLIKTRGQQVTLSCSPISGHRSVSWYQQTPGQGLQFLFEYFSETQRNKGNFPGRFSGRQFSNSRSEMNVSTLELGDSALYLCASSWGGATEAFFGQGTRLTVV.

This rearrangement joins TRBV19 to TRBJ2-7; D is unresolved. The CDR3 is 15 residues long. The germline gives CDR1 LNHDA, CDR2 SQIVND (reference sequence). Trimming took off 4 bases at V and 0 bases at J, with 13 bases between the two ends. The CDR3 DNA is TGTGCCAGTAGTAGATCGGGTCAGAGCTCCTACGAGCAGTACTTC. It yields the protein CASSRSGQSSYEQYF.

This clone was picked up one time. This chain links TRBV7-6 with TRBJ2-2, with D perhaps TRBD1 (5 bases). V lost 5 bases to trimming and J lost 7 bases, with 20 bases between them. In germline, CDR1 is SGHVS, CDR2 FNYEAQ. The CDR3 loop spans 16 amino acids. In nucleotides, the CDR3 is TGTGCCAGCAGCCCGATCCTCAGGGTAGCTGGCGGGGAGCTGTTTTTT. This gives the protein CASSPILRVAGGELFF.

This clone was detected only a few times. The rearrangement links TRBV21-1 to TRBJ1-4; the table names TRBD1, a call not compared with the DNA. TRBV21-1 corresponds to a pseudogene. The CDR3 totals 18 residues. CDR3 amino acids: CASSFRDRGSATNEKLFF. In DNA, the CDR3 is TGTGCCAGCAGCTTCCGGGACAGGGGGTCCGCAACTAATGAAAAACTGTTTTTT.

This rearrangement joins TRBV9 to TRBJ1-6, with 7 positions matching TRBD1. V was pared by 2 bases and J by 7 bases, with 3 bases of the junction left unmatched. Germline-derived CDR1 and CDR2 are SGDLS and YYNGEE. CDR3 length equals 14 residues. Here the CDR3 DNA reads TGTGCCAGCAGCGTGGCAGGGGGGAATTCACCCCTCCACTTT. Its translation: CASSVAGGNSPLHF. Variable domain in full (rest from reference TRBV9 and TRBJ1-6): DSGVTQTPKHLITATGQRVTLRCSPRSGDLSVYWYQQSLDQGLQFLIQYYNGEERAKGNILERFSAQQFPDLHSELNLSSLELGDSALYFCASSVAGGNSPLHFGNGTRLTVT.